This TCR beta chain was sequenced for a study of blood T cells in healthy people across ages. Trimming removed 4 bases at V and 2 bases at J, with 9 bases between. The germline V gene encodes CDR1 SGHTA and CDR2 FQGNSA. This CDR3 region has 13 residues. Then a second PCR, running about 7 to 11 cycles, was carried out with a sample-barcoded 5' primer and a J-beta primer mix. Individual samples furnished no less than 2.5 million CDR3-containing paired-end reads apiece. TCRdb reprocessed the 5' RACE reads with MiXCR, giving one entry per CDR3 protein. In the table there are approximately 730,000 distinct CDR3 sequences, roughly 43% of which are singletons. Overall study results and limits: From one million sequenced T cells, diversity estimates were lower bounds. The study lacked donor CMV status, which possibly confounded expanded clonotype changes.

This clonotype appeared many times. The antigen is not known. The sequencing input was blood. The rearrangement joins TRBV7-2 to TRBJ2-7; no clear D gene. This receptor was identified in a woman in her sixties in good health. The CDR3 DNA reads as TGTGCCAGCAGCTCGCACTCGGCCTACGAGCAGTACTTC. Its protein is CASSSHSAYEQYF.